The 25 T cell receptor beta chains below come from one sample, sequenced in a study of T-cell memory formation after mild COVID-19. Each CDR3 protein is one row after TCRdb ran MiXCR on the 5' RACE reads. Of 410,000 or so distinct CDR3 sequences listed, 20% to 25% are singletons. Material for sequencing was PBMCs or a T cell subset sorted from them (not recorded which). These receptors all stem from an adult woman who had mild COVID-19 (a few samples of this study predate the infection). Cell type and time point are not known.

The chain is built from TRBV12-3 or TRBV12-4 and TRBJ1-2; 12 bases fit TRBD1. This CDR3 has 15 amino acids. The V and J ends lost 5 bases and 8 bases, in that order; junction bases with no gene match: 9. The CDR3 coding sequence is TGTGCCAGCAGTCGCCGGGACAGGGGGCTGGAGGGCTACACCTTC. It codes for CASSRRDRGLEGYTF.

The V gene is TRBV9, the J gene TRBJ2-2, with a tentative D call TRBD1 (5 bases). This CDR3 has 15 amino acids. Germline V gene lookup returns CDR1 SGDLS and CDR2 YYNGEE. V shed 0 bases and J shed 1 base, with 7 bases lying between them. The CDR3 sequence: CASSVDGQNTGELFF. The DNA for the CDR3 is TGTGCCAGCAGCGTAGACGGACAGAACACCGGGGAGCTGTTTTTT. Supplemented by reference TRBV9 and TRBJ2-2, the full variable domain reads DSGVTQTPKHLITATGQRVTLRCSPRSGDLSVYWYQQSLDQGLQFLIQYYNGEERAKGNILERFSAQQFPDLHSELNLSSLELGDSALYFCASSVDGQNTGELFFGEGSRLTVL.

The chain couples TRBV12-3 or TRBV12-4 to TRBJ2-7; tentatively, D is TRBD1 (6 bases). V shed 6 bases and J shed 2 bases, with 14 bases lying between them. The CDR3 sequence is 14 residues long. CDR3 sequence (DNA): TGTGCCAGCAGCTCACCCGACAGGACCTACGAGCAGTACTTC. Protein: CASSSPDRTYEQYF.

V gene TRBV5-6 combines with J gene TRBJ2-3; the D is unclear. This CDR3 contains 15 residues. CDR1 is SGHDT and CDR2 is YYEEEE in the germline V gene. V lost 0 bases and J 1 base, leaving 9 bases between the germline ends. CDR3 amino acids: CASSLGTWGTDTQYF. The DNA for the CDR3 is TGTGCCAGCAGCTTGGGGACGTGGGGCACAGATACGCAGTATTTT.

This clonotype was seen a handful of times. The chain carries TRBV24-1 and TRBJ2-2, with D perhaps matching TRBD1 or TRBD2 (6 bases each). This CDR3 is built from 14 residues. V gave up 2 bases and J gave up 8 bases, with 11 bases separating them. Germline values: CDR1 KGHDR, CDR2 SFDVKD. Here the CDR3 reads CATSDYREVGELFF. The CDR3, as DNA: TGTGCCACCAGTGATTACAGGGAGGTAGGGGAGCTGTTTTTT.

This chain connects TRBV29-1 to TRBJ1-2, with 7 bases lining up with TRBD1. Germline V gene lookup returns CDR1 SQVTM and CDR2 ANQGSEA. The junction had 7 bases not matched to a gene; V was cut back by 7 bases and J by 2 bases. This CDR3 is 13 amino acids long. The CDR3 loop reads CSGSGGGNYGYTF. The CDR3 DNA reads TGCAGCGGCAGTGGAGGGGGCAACTATGGCTACACCTTC.

V usage is TRBV7-2 and J usage is TRBJ2-5; possibly TRBD2 for D (6 bases). Trimming removed 1 base at V and 1 base at J, with 13 bases between. Per the germline V gene, CDR1 is SGHTA and CDR2 is FQGNSA. The CDR3 is 16 amino acids. Here the CDR3 DNA reads TGTGCCAGCAGCTTAGGCGGAGGGGTACGCCAAGAGACCCAGTACTTC. It yields the protein CASSLGGGVRQETQYF.

In this sample, this clonotype turned up a few times. This chain connects TRBV6-6 to TRBJ1-6; D unresolved. CDR1 is MNHNY, CDR2 SVGAGI, per germline (reference sequence). With 8 bases removed from V and 6 bases from J, the gap between germline ends came to 8 bases. The CDR3 is made up of 12 amino acids. CDR3 sequence reads: CASSAGNSPLHF. CDR3 nucleotides: TGTGCCAGCTCGGCCGGTAATTCACCCCTCCACTTT.

The chain combines TRBV7-6 with TRBJ2-1; tentatively, D is TRBD2 (6 bases). CDR1 is SGHVS and CDR2 is FNYEAQ in the germline V gene. CDR3 length: 13 residues. V lost 1 base, J lost 9 bases, and 10 bases lay in between. CDR3 sequence: CASSLVAAREQFF. The CDR3 nucleotides read TGTGCCAGCAGCTTAGTAGCGGCGCGTGAGCAGTTCTTC.

This clonotype was observed a handful of times. The chain couples TRBV7-8 to TRBJ1-1; possibly TRBD1 for D (5 bases). V gave up 5 bases and J gave up 1 base, with 14 bases separating them. The CDR3 has 15 residues. The germline CDR1 and CDR2 sequences are SGHVS and FQNEAQ. The CDR3: CASSVPGRTNTEAFF. CDR3 DNA: TGTGCCAGCAGCGTCCCGGGACGGACGAACACTGAAGCTTTCTTT.

V usage is TRBV9 and J usage is TRBJ1-1, with 7 positions matching TRBD1. The length of the CDR3 is 15 residues. Per germline, CDR1 SGDLS and CDR2 YYNGEE. Losses at the gene ends were 1 base for V and 0 bases for J; bases not matched to a gene: 3. CDR3 loop: CASSVSDRVNTEAFF. CDR3 DNA sequence: TGTGCCAGCAGCGTAAGTGACAGGGTGAACACTGAAGCTTTCTTT.

The CDR3 is CASSQDRSGNTIYF. The CDR3 DNA is TGCGCCAGCAGCCAAGATAGGTCCGGAAACACCATATATTTT. The chain joins TRBV4-3 to TRBJ1-3; no clear D. The CDR3 covers 14 residues. V dropped 0 bases and J dropped 4 bases, with 7 bases sitting between them. The germline V gene has CDR1 LGHNA and CDR2 YSLEER.

The rearrangement uses TRBV7-9 and TRBJ2-1; 12 nucleotides agree with TRBD2. Germline values: CDR1 SEHNR, CDR2 FQNEAQ (reference sequence). V gave up 6 bases and J gave up 5 bases; unmatched junction bases: 5. The CDR3 is 15 amino acids. Here the CDR3 reads CASRRGLAGNNEQFF. CDR3 sequence (DNA): TGTGCCAGCAGGAGAGGACTAGCGGGAAACAATGAGCAGTTCTTC.

This clonotype occurred a few times. V and J are TRBV6-5 and TRBJ1-1; TRBD1 might be the D (5 bases). This CDR3 region has 14 residues. V lost 0 bases to trimming and J lost 1 base, with 6 bases between them. CDR1 is MNHEY and CDR2 is SVGAGI in the germline V gene. CDR3 bases: TGTGCCAGCAGTTACTCGGGGGGGAACACTGAAGCTTTCTTT. Its translation: CASSYSGGNTEAFF.

This clonotype was detected ten times or more. The chain joins TRBV5-8 to TRBJ2-3; perhaps TRBD2 as D (5 bases). The CDR3 is 18 amino acids. The germline gives CDR1 SGHTS, CDR2 YDEGEE. V was clipped by 0 bases and J by 6 bases, with 23 bases between them. CDR3 in amino acids: CASSLGAVIGVSLDTQYF. The CDR3, as DNA: TGTGCCAGCAGCTTGGGAGCCGTGATCGGGGTTTCTTTGGATACGCAGTATTTT. The entire variable domain, with the rest obtained from reference TRBV5-8 and TRBJ2-3, is as follows: EAGVTQSPTHLIKTRGQQATLRCSPISGHTSVYWYQQALGLGLQFLLWYDEGEERNRGNFPPRFSGRQFPNYSSELNVNALELEDSALYLCASSLGAVIGVSLDTQYFGPGTRLTVL.

The genes are TRBV12-3 or TRBV12-4 and TRBJ2-1, with D uncertain. The CDR3 extends over 15 amino acids. V lost 8 bases and J lost 0, with 14 bases in between. The CDR3 region has the DNA TGTGCCAGCGGCCCGATGGGCAGCTCCTACAATGAGCAGTTCTTC. This translates into CASGPMGSSYNEQFF.

This clonotype was detected many times. V is TRBV7-2 and J is TRBJ2-3; 8 bases are a match to TRBD1. J was trimmed by 4 bases and V by 3 bases; bases with no gene match: 12. CDR1 and CDR2 (germline): SGHTA, FQGNSA. There are 17 residues in the CDR3. CDR3 DNA sequence: TGTGCCAGCAGCTTCCCCCAGGGGGCGGTGAGGGCAGATACGCAGTATTTT. Its translation: CASSFPQGAVRADTQYF.

In its sample, this clonotype was seen a few times. This chain connects TRBV9 to TRBJ2-7, with TRBD2 identical over 9 bases. The CDR3 has 14 residues. The V gene end was trimmed by 0 bases and the J gene end by 6 bases; junction bases not matched to a gene: 4. Germline values: CDR1 SGDLS, CDR2 YYNGEE. The CDR3 region is CASSVEGGRAEQYF. The CDR3 DNA follows: TGTGCCAGCAGCGTAGAGGGCGGGAGGGCCGAGCAGTACTTC.

V and J are TRBV4-2 and TRBJ1-2; 7 nucleotides match TRBD1. V trimming: 3 bases; J trimming: 8 bases; junction bases outside the gene matches: 12. Germline V CDR1 and CDR2: LGHNA, YNFKEQ. This CDR3 is built from 15 residues. This chain's CDR3 is CASSQVTGYSKGYTF. The CDR3 DNA sequence: TGTGCCAGCAGCCAGGTGACAGGGTATTCTAAAGGCTACACCTTC.

This clonotype was counted between two and nine times. The chain uses TRBV2 and TRBJ2-3; perhaps TRBD1 as D (5 bases). V was clipped by 5 bases and J by 4 bases, with 10 bases between them. CDR3 length: 13 amino acids. Looked up from germline, CDR1 is SNHLY and CDR2 is FYNNEI. The CDR3 sequence is CASSWGSADTQYF. In DNA form, the CDR3 reads TGTGCCAGCAGTTGGGGCAGTGCAGATACGCAGTATTTT.

This clonotype appeared a few times. V and J are TRBV20-1 and TRBJ1-1, with D possibly matching TRBD1 (5 bases). There are 13 residues in the CDR3. Germline-derived CDR1 and CDR2 are DFQATT and SNEGSKA (reference sequence). V was shortened by 0 bases and J by 6 bases, with 11 bases between the two germline ends. In nucleotides, the CDR3 is TGCAGTGCTAGAGATCTAGGGGCGCCTGAAGCTTTCTTT. Its protein is CSARDLGAPEAFF.

The chain uses TRBV6-5 and TRBJ2-7, with TRBD2 identical over 9 bases. The ends lost 5 bases at V and 5 bases at J; junction bases unmatched: 10. The V gene's germline CDR1 is MNHEY and CDR2 SVGAGI. The CDR3 has 15 amino acids. The CDR3 region has the DNA TGTGCCAGCAGTCTACGCGGGGGGGGCCTCCACGAGCAGTACTTC. Translating gives CASSLRGGGLHEQYF.

In DNA form, the CDR3 reads TGCGCCAGCAGCCAAGGTCAGCAGTTCTTC. This translates into CASSQGQQFF. This rearrangement joins TRBV4-1 to TRBJ2-1; D not resolved. This CDR3 is built from 10 residues. The V end was cut by 1 base, the J end by 11 bases, with 3 bases between. Germline CDR1 reads MGHRA; CDR2 reads YSYEKL.

This clonotype was observed a handful of times. The V call is TRBV27, the J call TRBJ1-1; D call uncertain. V shed 5 bases and J shed 4 bases, with 11 bases lying between them. The V gene's germline CDR1 is MNHEY and CDR2 SMNVEV (reference sequence). The CDR3 totals 13 residues. The CDR3, as DNA: TGTGCCAGCAGTCTACGTTATGCCACTGAAGCTTTCTTT. Translating it yields CASSLRYATEAFF.

The chain uses TRBV5-5 and TRBJ1-4; tentative D call: TRBD1 (5 bases). This CDR3 spans 16 amino acids. The germline V gene has CDR1 SGHKS and CDR2 YYEKEE (reference sequence). Trimming took 1 base from V and 4 from J, leaving 14 bases between them. The CDR3 DNA reads TGTGCCAGCAGCTTGAGCGGGGGAGCTAATAATGAAAAACTGTTTTTT. Translated, it gives CASSLSGGANNEKLFF.